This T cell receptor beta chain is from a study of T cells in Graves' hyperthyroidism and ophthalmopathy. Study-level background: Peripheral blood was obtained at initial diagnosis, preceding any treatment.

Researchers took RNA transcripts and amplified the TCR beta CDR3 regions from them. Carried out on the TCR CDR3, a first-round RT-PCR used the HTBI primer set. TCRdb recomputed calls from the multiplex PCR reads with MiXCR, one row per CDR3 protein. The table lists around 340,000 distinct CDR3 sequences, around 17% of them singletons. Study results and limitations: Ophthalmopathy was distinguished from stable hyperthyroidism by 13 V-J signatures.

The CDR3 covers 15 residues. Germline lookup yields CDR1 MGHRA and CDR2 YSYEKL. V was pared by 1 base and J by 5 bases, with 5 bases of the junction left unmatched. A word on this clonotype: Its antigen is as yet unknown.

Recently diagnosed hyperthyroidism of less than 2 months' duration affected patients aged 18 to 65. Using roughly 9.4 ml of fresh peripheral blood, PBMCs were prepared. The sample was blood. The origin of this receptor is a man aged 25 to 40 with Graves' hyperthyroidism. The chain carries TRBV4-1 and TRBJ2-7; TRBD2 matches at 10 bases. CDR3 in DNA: TGCGCCAGCAGCCAAGCTAGCGGGAGAATCAACGAGCAGTACTTC. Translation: CASSQASGRINEQYF.